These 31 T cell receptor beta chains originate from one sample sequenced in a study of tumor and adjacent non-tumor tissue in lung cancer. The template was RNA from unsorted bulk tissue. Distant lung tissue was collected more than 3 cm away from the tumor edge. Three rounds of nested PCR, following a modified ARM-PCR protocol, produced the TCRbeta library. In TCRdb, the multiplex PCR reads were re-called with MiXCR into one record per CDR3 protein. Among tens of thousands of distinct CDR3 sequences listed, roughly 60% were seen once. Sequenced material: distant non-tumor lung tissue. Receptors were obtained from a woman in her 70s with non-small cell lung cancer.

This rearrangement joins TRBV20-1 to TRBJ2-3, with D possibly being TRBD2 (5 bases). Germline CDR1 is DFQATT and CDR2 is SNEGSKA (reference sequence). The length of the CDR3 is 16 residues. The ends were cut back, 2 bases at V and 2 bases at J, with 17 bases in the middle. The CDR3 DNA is TGCAGTGCTAGACTTTCCCTGGGAGATTACACAGATACGCAGTATTTT. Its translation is CSARLSLGDYTDTQYF.

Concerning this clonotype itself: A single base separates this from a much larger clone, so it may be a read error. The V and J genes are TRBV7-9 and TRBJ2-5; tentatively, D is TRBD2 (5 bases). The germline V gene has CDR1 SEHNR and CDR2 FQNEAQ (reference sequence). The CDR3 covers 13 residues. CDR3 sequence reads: CASSLSGGEAQYF. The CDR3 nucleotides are TGTGCCAGCAGCTTGTCAGGAGGAGAGGCCCAGTACTTC.

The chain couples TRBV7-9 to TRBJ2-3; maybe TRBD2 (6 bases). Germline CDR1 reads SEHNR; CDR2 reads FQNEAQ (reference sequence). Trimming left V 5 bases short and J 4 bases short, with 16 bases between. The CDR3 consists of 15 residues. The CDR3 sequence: CASSPTSAVPDTQYF. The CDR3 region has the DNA TGTGCCAGCAGCCCGACTAGTGCTGTACCAGATACGCAGTATTTT.

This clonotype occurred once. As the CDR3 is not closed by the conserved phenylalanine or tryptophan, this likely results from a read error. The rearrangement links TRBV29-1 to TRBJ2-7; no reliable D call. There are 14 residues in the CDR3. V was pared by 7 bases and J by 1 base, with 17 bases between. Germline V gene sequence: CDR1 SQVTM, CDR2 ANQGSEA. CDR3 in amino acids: CSAMARQSSYEQYC. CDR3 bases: TGCAGCGCGATGGCTAGGCAGTCTTCCTACGAGCAGTACTGC.

CDR3 nucleotides: TGCAGTTCCGAAGGGACAAGGGCCAATCAGCCCCAGCATTTT. Translating it yields CSSEGTRANQPQHF. The rearrangement uses TRBV20-1 and TRBJ1-5, with D possibly being TRBD1 (6 bases). V lost 8 bases and J lost 3, with 17 bases in between. The CDR3 totals 14 residues. The germline V gene encodes CDR1 DFQATT and CDR2 SNEGSKA (reference sequence).

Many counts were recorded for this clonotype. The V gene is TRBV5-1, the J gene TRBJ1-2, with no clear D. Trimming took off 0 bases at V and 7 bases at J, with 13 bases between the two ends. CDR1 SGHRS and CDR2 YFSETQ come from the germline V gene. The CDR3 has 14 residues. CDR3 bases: TGCGCCAGCAGCTTGGAATTGGCAGAGTCTGGCTACACCTTC. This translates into CASSLELAESGYTF.

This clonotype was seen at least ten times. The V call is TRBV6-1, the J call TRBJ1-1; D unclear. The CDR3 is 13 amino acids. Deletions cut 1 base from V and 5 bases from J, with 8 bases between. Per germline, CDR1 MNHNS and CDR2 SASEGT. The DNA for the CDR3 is TGTGCCAGCAGTGAAGGCGCGTGGACTGAAGCTTTCTTT. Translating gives CASSEGAWTEAFF.

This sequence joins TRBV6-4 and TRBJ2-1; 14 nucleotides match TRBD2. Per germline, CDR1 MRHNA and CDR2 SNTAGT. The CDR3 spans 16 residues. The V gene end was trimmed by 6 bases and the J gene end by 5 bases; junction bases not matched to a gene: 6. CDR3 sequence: CASSGGTSGGNNEQFF. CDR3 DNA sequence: TGTGCCAGCAGCGGTGGGACTAGCGGGGGCAACAATGAGCAGTTCTTC.

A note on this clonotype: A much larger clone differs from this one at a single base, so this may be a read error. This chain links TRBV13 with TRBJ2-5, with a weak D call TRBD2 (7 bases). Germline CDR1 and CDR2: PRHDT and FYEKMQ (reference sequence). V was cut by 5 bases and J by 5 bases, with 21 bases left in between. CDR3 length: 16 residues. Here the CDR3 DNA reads TGTGCCAGCAGCCTCACTAGGGGGAGGGCCGGGGAGACCCAGTACTTC. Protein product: CASSLTRGRAGETQYF.

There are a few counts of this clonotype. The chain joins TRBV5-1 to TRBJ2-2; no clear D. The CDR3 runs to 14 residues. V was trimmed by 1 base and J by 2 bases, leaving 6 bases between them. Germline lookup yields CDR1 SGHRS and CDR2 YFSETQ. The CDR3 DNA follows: TGCGCCAGCAGCTTGTGGGATAACACCGGGGAGCTGTTTTTT. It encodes CASSLWDNTGELFF.

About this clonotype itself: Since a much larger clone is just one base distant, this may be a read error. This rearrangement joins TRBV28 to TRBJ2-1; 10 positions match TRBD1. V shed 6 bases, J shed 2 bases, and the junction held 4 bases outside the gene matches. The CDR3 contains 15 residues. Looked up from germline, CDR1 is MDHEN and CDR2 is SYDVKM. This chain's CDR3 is CASRSGQGAYNEQFF. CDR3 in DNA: TGTGCCAGCAGATCAGGACAGGGGGCCTACAATGAGCAGTTCTTC.

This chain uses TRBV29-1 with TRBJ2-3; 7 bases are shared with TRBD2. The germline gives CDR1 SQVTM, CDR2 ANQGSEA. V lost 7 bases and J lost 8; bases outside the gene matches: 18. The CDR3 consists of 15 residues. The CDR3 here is CSAAGLVGVPGTQYF. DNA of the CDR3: TGCAGCGCTGCAGGACTAGTGGGAGTGCCAGGTACGCAGTATTTT.

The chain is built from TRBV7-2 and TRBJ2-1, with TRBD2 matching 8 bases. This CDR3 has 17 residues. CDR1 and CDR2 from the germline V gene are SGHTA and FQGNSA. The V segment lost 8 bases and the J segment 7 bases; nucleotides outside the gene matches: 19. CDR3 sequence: CASGDSGKGPYNNEQFF. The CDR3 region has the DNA TGTGCCAGCGGAGATAGCGGGAAGGGCCCCTACAATAATGAGCAGTTCTTC.

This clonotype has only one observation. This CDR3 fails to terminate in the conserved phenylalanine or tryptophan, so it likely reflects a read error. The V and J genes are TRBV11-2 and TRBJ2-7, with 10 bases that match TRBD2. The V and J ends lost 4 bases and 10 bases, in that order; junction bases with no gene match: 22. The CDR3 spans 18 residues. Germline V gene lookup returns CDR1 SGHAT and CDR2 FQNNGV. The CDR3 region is CASSYSGTSEIYSYGQYI. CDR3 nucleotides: TGTGCCAGCAGCTACTCCGGGACTAGCGAAATTTACTCCTACGGTCAGTACATC.

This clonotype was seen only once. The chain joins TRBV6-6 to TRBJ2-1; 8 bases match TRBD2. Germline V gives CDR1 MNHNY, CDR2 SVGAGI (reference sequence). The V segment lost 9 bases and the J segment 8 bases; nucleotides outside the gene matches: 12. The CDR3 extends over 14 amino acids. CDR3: CASSIAGTFDEQFF. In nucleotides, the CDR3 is TGTGCCAGTAGTATAGCGGGAACTTTCGATGAGCAGTTCTTC.

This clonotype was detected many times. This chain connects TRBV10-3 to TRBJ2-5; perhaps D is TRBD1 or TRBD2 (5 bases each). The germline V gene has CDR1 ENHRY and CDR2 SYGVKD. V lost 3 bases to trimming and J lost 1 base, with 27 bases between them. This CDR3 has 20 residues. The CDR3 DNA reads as TGTGCCATCAGTGACGTGTCCGGGCGTTCGGGTCGGGGCAGCCAAGAGACCCAGTACTTC. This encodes CAISDVSGRSGRGSQETQYF.

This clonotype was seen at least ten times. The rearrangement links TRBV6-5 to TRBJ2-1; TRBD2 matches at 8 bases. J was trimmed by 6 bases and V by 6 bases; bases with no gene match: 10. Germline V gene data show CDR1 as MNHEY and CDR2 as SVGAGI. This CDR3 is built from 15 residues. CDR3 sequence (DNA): TGTGCCAGCAGCCAGTTACTAGCGGCTCTCAATGAGCAGTTCTTC. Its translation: CASSQLLAALNEQFF.

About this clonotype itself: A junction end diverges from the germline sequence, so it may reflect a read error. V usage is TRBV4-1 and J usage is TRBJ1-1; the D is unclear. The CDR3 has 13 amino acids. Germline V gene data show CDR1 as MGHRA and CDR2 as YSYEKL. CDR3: CTSSHPLNTGAFF. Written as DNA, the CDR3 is TGCACCAGCAGCCACCCCCTGAACACTGGAGCTTTCTTT.

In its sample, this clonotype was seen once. The CDR3 DNA reads TGCAGCGTTGATGGTAACTCAGGAGACAACAAGCTATATGGCTACACCTTC. It translates to CSVDGNSGDNKLYGYTF. The chain links TRBV29-1 to TRBJ1-2; D uncertain. From germline, CDR1 is SQVTM and CDR2 ANQGSEA. The V gene lost 3 bases and the J gene lost 5 bases, with 25 bases spanning the gap. CDR3 length equals 17 residues. Full variable domain (remainder filled in from reference TRBV29-1 and TRBJ1-2): SAVISQKPSRDICQRGTSLTIQCQVDSQVTMMFWYRQQPGQSLTLIATANQGSEATYESGFVIDKFPISRPNLTFSTLTVSNMSPEDSSIYLCSVDGNSGDNKLYGYTFGSGTRLTVV.

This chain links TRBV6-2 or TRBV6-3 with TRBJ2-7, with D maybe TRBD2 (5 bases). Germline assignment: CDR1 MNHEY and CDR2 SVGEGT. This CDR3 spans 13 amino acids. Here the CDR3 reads CVNSLARAYEQYF. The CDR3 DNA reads TGTGTCAACAGTCTAGCACGGGCATACGAGCAGTACTTC.

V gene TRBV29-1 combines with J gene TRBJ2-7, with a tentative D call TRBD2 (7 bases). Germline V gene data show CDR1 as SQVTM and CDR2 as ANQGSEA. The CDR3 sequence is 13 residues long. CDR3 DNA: TGCTCCGTCCGCCGGGGCGGGGGCAGCGAGCTTTACTTC. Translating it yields CSVRRGGGSELYF.

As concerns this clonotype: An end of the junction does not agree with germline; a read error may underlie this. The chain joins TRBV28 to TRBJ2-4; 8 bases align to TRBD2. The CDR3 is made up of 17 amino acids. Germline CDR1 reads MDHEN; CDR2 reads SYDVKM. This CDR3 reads CVSRNGGDTLAKDIHYF. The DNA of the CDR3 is TGTGTCAGCAGAAACGGGGGGGACACATTAGCCAAAGACATTCACTACTTC.

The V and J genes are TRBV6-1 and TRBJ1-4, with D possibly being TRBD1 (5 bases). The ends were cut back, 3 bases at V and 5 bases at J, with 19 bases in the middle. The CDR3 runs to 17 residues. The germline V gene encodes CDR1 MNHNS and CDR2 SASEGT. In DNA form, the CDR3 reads TGTGCCAGCAGTGAGGGGCGGGCGGGAGCGGAAAATGAAAAACTGTTTTTT. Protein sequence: CASSEGRAGAENEKLFF.

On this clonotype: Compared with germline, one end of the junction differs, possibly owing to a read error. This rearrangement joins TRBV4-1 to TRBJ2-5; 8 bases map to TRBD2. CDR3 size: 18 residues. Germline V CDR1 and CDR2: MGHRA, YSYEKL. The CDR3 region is CASSQSPAVLAGSETLYF. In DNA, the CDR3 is TGTGCCAGCAGCCAATCCCCAGCGGTGCTAGCGGGTTCGGAGACCCTGTACTTC.

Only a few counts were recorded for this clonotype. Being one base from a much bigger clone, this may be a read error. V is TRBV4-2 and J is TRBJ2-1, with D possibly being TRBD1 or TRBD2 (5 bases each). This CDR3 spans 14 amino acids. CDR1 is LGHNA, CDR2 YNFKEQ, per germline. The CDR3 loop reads CASSQGDRRNERFF. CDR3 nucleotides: TGTGCCAGCAGCCAAGGGGACCGTCGCAATGAGCGGTTCTTC.

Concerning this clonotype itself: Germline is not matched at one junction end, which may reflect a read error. The CDR3, as DNA: TGTGCCAACAGTTCGGAGGGGCGGGATAATGAAAAACTGTTTTTC. It specifies CANSSEGRDNEKLFF. J is TRBJ1-4 and V is TRBV12-3 or TRBV12-4, with D maybe TRBD1 (5 bases). The CDR3 contains 15 residues.

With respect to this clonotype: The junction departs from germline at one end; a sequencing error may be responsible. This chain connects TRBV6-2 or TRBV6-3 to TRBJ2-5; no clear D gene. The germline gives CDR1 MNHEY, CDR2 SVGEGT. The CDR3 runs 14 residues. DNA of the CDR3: TGTGCCTGCAGTTACCTGGGTTCGGCGGCGACCCAGTACTTC. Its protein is CACSYLGSAATQYF.

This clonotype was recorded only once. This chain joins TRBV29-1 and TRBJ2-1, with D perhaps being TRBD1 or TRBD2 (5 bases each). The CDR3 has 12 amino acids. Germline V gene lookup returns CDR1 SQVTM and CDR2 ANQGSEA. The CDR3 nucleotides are TGCAACATTGAGTTGGACGGGGCTGAGCAGTTCTTC. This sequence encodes CNIELDGAEQFF.

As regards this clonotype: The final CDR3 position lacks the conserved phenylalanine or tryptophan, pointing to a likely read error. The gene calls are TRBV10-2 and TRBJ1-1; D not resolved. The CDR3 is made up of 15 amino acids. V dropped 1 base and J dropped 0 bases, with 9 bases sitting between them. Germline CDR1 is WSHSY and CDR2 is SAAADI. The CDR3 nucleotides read TGCGCCAGCAGTGAGTGGAGCATTCTGAACACTGAAGCTTTCAAT. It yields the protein CASSEWSILNTEAFN.

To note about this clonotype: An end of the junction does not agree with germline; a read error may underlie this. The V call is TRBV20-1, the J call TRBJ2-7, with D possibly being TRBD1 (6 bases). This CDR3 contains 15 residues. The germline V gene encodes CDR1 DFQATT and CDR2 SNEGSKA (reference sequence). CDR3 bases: TGCAATGCTAGCAGGCCAGGGGACAAAACCTACGAGCAGTACTTC. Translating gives CNASRPGDKTYEQYF.

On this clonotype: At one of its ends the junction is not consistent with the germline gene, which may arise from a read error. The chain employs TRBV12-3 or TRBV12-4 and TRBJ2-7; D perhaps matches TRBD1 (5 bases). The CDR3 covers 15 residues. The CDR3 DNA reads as TGTGCCAACAGTTTGGGGCGCGCAGGGTCCTACGAGCAGTATTTC. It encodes CANSLGRAGSYEQYF.